Each of the 20 T cell receptor beta chains below was sequenced from the same sample in a study of T cell changes during pregnancy in multiple sclerosis (dated by TCRdb to between 2018 and 2020). The library was prepared using the immunoSEQ multiplex PCR assay. In its TCRdb copy, this immuneACCESS table keeps in-frame sequences only and misses some clones. Where compared with another copy, unresolved V genes explain less than half of these, and the others have no known cause. This sample holds more than 65,000 clones; 75% to 95% were observed only once. The top ten clones comprise 2.3% of the sample. The source material was peripheral blood, sampled in the first trimester of pregnancy. All receptors derive from a female donor with multiple sclerosis, enrolled in a pregnancy study.

Here the CDR3 DNA reads TGTGCAAGTCGGTCTACTAGCCTTTCGCACGAGCAGTACTTC. It encodes CASRSTSLSHEQYF. V gene TRBV12-2 combines with J gene TRBJ2-7; the table names TRBD2, a call not compared with the DNA. TRBV12-2 is recorded as a pseudogene. CDR3 size: 14 residues.

The chain uses TRBV19 and TRBJ2-5; tentatively, D is TRBD1 (6 bases). The CDR3 runs to 14 residues. The V and J ends lost 2 bases and 5 bases respectively, with 12 bases between them. The germline gives CDR1 LNHDA, CDR2 SQIVND (reference sequence). CDR3 sequence (DNA): TGTGCCAGTAGTATAATTGGACAGCTGGAGACCCAGTACTTC. This sequence encodes CASSIIGQLETQYF.

The chain employs TRBV7-9 and TRBJ2-3; D possibly corresponds to TRBD1 (5 bases). Deletions cut 3 bases from V and 0 bases from J, with 7 bases between. There are 14 residues in the CDR3. Germline V gene lookup returns CDR1 SEHNR and CDR2 FQNEAQ (reference sequence). The CDR3 DNA reads as TGTGCCAGCAGCTTTGGGGCTAGCACAGATACGCAGTATTTT. Translated, it gives CASSFGASTDTQYF.

This chain connects TRBV27 to TRBJ2-7; 8 bases fit TRBD2. Trimming took 4 bases from V and 2 from J; bases not matched to a gene: 7. This CDR3 region has 15 residues. The V gene's germline CDR1 is MNHEY and CDR2 SMNVEV (reference sequence). CDR3: CASSSPGTRTYEQYF. CDR3 nucleotide sequence: TGTGCCAGCAGTTCACCCGGGACTAGAACCTACGAGCAGTACTTC.

The chain joins TRBV10-3 to TRBJ2-2, with 8 bases matching TRBD2. The CDR3 consists of 16 residues. CDR1 is ENHRY, CDR2 SYGVKD, per germline. Losses at the gene ends were 2 bases for V and 6 bases for J; bases not matched to a gene: 8. CDR3 DNA: TGTGCCATCAGTGAGCTTCCGGGACTAGTAGCCGGGGAGCTGTTTTTT. It codes for CAISELPGLVAGELFF.

This clone was detected once. The chain uses TRBV6-1 and TRBJ1-3, with 8 nucleotides matching TRBD1. V shed 11 bases, J shed 9 bases, and the junction held 9 bases outside the gene matches. Germline CDR1 is MNHNS and CDR2 is SASEGT. CDR3 length equals 12 residues. In DNA form, the CDR3 reads TGTGCCGCCCAGGACAGGGAAGTCACCATATATTTT. It codes for CAAQDREVTIYF.

This rearrangement joins TRBV4-1 to TRBJ1-1; weak D call: TRBD1 (5 bases). V was trimmed by 3 bases and J by 0 bases, leaving 8 bases between them. The CDR3 runs 14 residues. The germline V gene has CDR1 MGHRA and CDR2 YSYEKL. CDR3 nucleotide sequence: TGCGCCAGCAGCCACCTCAGGGTGAACACTGAAGCTTTCTTT. It encodes CASSHLRVNTEAFF.

The rearrangement uses TRBV5-6 and TRBJ2-1; perhaps TRBD2 as D (6 bases). This CDR3 is 19 amino acids long. V dropped 3 bases and J dropped 0 bases, with 22 bases sitting between them. Germline values: CDR1 SGHDT, CDR2 YYEEEE. Here the CDR3 reads CASSSGRGIPGVSYNEQFF. As DNA, the CDR3 is TGTGCCAGCAGCTCCGGTAGGGGTATACCGGGGGTCTCCTACAATGAGCAGTTCTTC.

This clone was recorded only once. This chain connects TRBV7-2 to TRBJ1-4; perhaps TRBD1 as D (6 bases). This CDR3 is 15 amino acids long. Germline CDR1 SGHTA, CDR2 FQGNSA. Trimming removed 5 bases at V and 0 bases at J, with 10 bases between. The CDR3 loop is CASSGQFATNEKLFF. The CDR3 DNA sequence: TGTGCCAGCAGCGGACAGTTTGCAACTAATGAAAAACTGTTTTTT.

V usage is TRBV30 and J usage is TRBJ2-7; perhaps TRBD1 as D (5 bases). The ends were cut back, 2 bases at V and 6 bases at J, with 20 bases in the middle. The CDR3 is 15 amino acids. The germline gives CDR1 GTSNPN, CDR2 SVGIG (reference sequence). CDR3 coding DNA: TGTGCCTGGAGTCCCATCAATACAGGTCCTCTCGAGCAGTACTTC. This translates into CAWSPINTGPLEQYF.

The J gene is TRBJ1-1, the V gene TRBV10-3; 7 nucleotides match TRBD1. V shed 6 bases and J 0 bases; nucleotides not matched to a gene: 4. Germline V gene lookup returns CDR1 ENHRY and CDR2 SYGVKD. This CDR3 contains 14 residues. The CDR3: CAIRDRDLNTEAFF. The CDR3 nucleotides are TGTGCCATCAGAGACAGGGACCTGAACACTGAAGCTTTCTTT.

The J gene is TRBJ1-5, the V gene TRBV6-1; D may be TRBD1 (5 bases). The V gene's germline CDR1 is MNHNS and CDR2 SASEGT. The CDR3 covers 13 residues. Trimming took off 3 bases at V and 8 bases at J, with 11 bases between the two ends. CDR3 amino acids: CASSDDKTEPQHF. The DNA for the CDR3 is TGTGCCAGCAGTGATGATAAGACAGAGCCCCAGCATTTT.

This chain uses TRBV13 with TRBJ2-3, with 8 positions matching TRBD2. Unmatched junction bases numbered 10, after V lost 5 bases and J lost 0 bases. Germline loops: CDR1 PRHDT, CDR2 FYEKMQ (reference sequence). There are 17 residues in the CDR3. The CDR3 loop is CASSLDGGGSSTDTQYF. In DNA form, the CDR3 reads TGTGCCAGCAGCCTCGACGGGGGGGGCTCTAGCACAGATACGCAGTATTTT.

The rearrangement uses TRBV27 and TRBJ1-4; 7 bases are a match to TRBD1. The CDR3 covers 15 residues. The V gene's germline CDR1 is MNHEY and CDR2 SMNVEV (reference sequence). The junction had 7 bases not matched to a gene; V was cut back by 6 bases and J by 3 bases. In DNA, the CDR3 is TGTGCCAGCAGCTTTCTGACAGGGCCTAATGAAAAACTGTTTTTT. It codes for CASSFLTGPNEKLFF.

CDR3 region: CAWSLTRGQGRHGYTF. The CDR3 DNA reads TGTGCCTGGAGTCTAACCCGAGGACAGGGGAGGCATGGCTACACCTTC. The rearrangement joins TRBV30 to TRBJ1-2, with 9 bases that match TRBD1. J was trimmed by 6 bases and V by 2 bases; bases with no gene match: 13. This CDR3 has 16 amino acids. Germline V CDR1 and CDR2: GTSNPN, SVGIG (reference sequence). Supplemented by reference TRBV30 and TRBJ1-2, the full variable domain reads SQTIHQWPATLVQPVGSPLSLECTVEGTSNPNLYWYRQAAGRGLQLLFYSVGIGQISSEVPQNLSASRPQDRQFILSSKKLLLSDSGFYLCAWSLTRGQGRHGYTFGSGTRLTVV.

The chain uses TRBV5-1 and TRBJ1-1; possible D gene TRBD1, 6 bases. The CDR3 sequence is 15 residues long. Germline CDR1 is SGHRS and CDR2 is YFSETQ. V gave up 0 bases and J gave up 4 bases, with 13 bases separating them. CDR3 amino acids: CASSLEAGAPTEAFF. The CDR3 nucleotides read TGCGCCAGCAGCTTGGAGGCAGGGGCGCCCACTGAAGCTTTCTTT.

The chain carries TRBV7-2 and TRBJ2-7; possible D gene TRBD1, 6 bases. CDR3 length equals 17 residues. Germline lookup yields CDR1 SGHTA and CDR2 FQGNSA. The germline V and J ends were trimmed by 4 bases and 3 bases, with 22 bases remaining between them. In nucleotides, the CDR3 is TGTGCCAGCAGCTCCCTTCAGCACAGGGAAGCTTACTACGAGCAGTACTTC. Translation: CASSSLQHREAYYEQYF.

The chain couples TRBV7-3 to TRBJ2-7; D is uncertain. The germline V and J ends were trimmed by 5 bases and 3 bases, with 5 bases remaining between them. CDR1 and CDR2 (germline): SGHTA, FQGTGA. The CDR3 sequence is 11 residues long. CDR3 protein: CASSPYYEQYF. DNA of the CDR3: TGTGCCAGCAGCCCTTACTACGAGCAGTACTTC. The whole variable domain, remainder taken from reference TRBV7-3 and TRBJ2-7, is GAGVSQTPSNKVTEKGKYVELRCDPISGHTALYWYRQSLGQGPEFLIYFQGTGAADDSGLPNDRFFAVRPEGSVSTLKIQRTERGDSAVYLCASSPYYEQYFGPGTRLTVT.

CDR3 sequence (DNA): TGTGCCAGCTCTACGGGAGTCGGGGAGACCCAGTACTTC. This encodes CASSTGVGETQYF. The rearrangement uses TRBV18 and TRBJ2-5; maybe TRBD2 (6 bases). This CDR3 is built from 13 residues. V gave up 6 bases and J gave up 5 bases, with 13 bases separating them. Germline CDR1 reads KGHSH; CDR2 reads LQKENI.

The V and J genes are TRBV2 and TRBJ2-7; maybe TRBD1 (5 bases). Germline V gene sequence: CDR1 SNHLY, CDR2 FYNNEI. Trimming stripped 5 bases from V and 0 bases from J, with 14 bases between. The CDR3 consists of 15 residues. In nucleotides, the CDR3 is TGTGCCAGCAGTTACGACAGACCCCACTCCTACGAGCAGTACTTC. Protein product: CASSYDRPHSYEQYF.